These T cell receptor beta chains were read from a single sample in a study of T-cell memory formation after mild COVID-19. One entry per CDR3 protein, called by TCRdb with MiXCR from the 5' RACE reads. The table shows about 400,000 distinct CDR3 sequences, with under 20% occurring only once. Input material: PBMCs or a T cell subset sorted from them (not recorded which). The source of these receptors is a man between 18 and 29 years old who had mild COVID-19 (a few samples of this study predate the infection). Cell type and time point are not known. The conserved cysteine and the conserved F or W are not part of the CDR3 here. Each record gives: D gene, J gene, V gene, clone size, CDR3 protein. A D gene is named only where the DNA matches it firmly. Size is stated for part of the rows, as once, few or many counts, or as a class when the clone is expanded.

-,TRBJ1-2,TRBV18,-,ASSPGGGAGAGYT
-,TRBJ1-1,TRBV6-5,few,ASRTFTEAF
TRBD1,TRBJ1-1,TRBV11-2,-,ASSDRGQGNTEAF
-,TRBJ1-1,TRBV5-1,many,ASSFSFGRGGTEAF
-,TRBJ1-4,TRBV5-1,few,ASSPETNEKLF
-,TRBJ1-5,TRBV25-1,few,ASSEGAGLQPQH
-,TRBJ1-5,TRBV12-3/TRBV12-4,-,ASSFTDLGQPQH
TRBD2,TRBJ2-4,TRBV7-2,-,ASSSSGGLLNIQY
-,TRBJ2-3,TRBV12-3/TRBV12-4,-,ASSSRQEDKDTQY
-,TRBJ2-1,TRBV4-3,-,ASSQDTLYNEQF
-,TRBJ1-3,TRBV5-1,-,ASSRGEAGNTIY
-,TRBJ2-5,TRBV7-2,once,ASSLLGGTGETQY
-,TRBJ1-1,TRBV7-2,-,ASSSLTPSAEAF
-,TRBJ1-1,TRBV12-3/TRBV12-4,few,ASNPGPNTEAF
TRBD2,TRBJ2-5,TRBV7-8,few,ASSFYGLARETQY
TRBD1,TRBJ1-4,TRBV6-5,-,ASSYSMGQGKLF
TRBD2,TRBJ2-3,TRBV3-1,many,ASIPTSGDTQY
-,TRBJ1-3,TRBV12-3/TRBV12-4,many,ASSLYRNSGNTIY
-,TRBJ2-3,TRBV4-1,few,ASSLHGLAPDTQY
-,TRBJ1-2,TRBV25-1,-,ASSQYLDSYGYT
-,TRBJ1-2,TRBV7-9,few,ASSQPGPYGYT
-,TRBJ1-6,TRBV6-5,-,ASRPAWGENSPLH
TRBD2,TRBJ2-7,TRBV4-2,few,ASSTLGAAGGNEQY
TRBD1,TRBJ1-5,TRBV19,-,ASSKLARGDQPQH
TRBD2,TRBJ2-3,TRBV7-9,few,ASRPTGGAEDTQY
-,TRBJ2-7,TRBV18,few,ASSPRGLRASSYEQY
-,TRBJ1-1,TRBV7-9,-,ASHKLGFEAF
TRBD2,TRBJ2-5,TRBV5-4,few,ASSGDGSSGRQETQY
TRBD2,TRBJ2-5,TRBV7-3,-,ASSLVASGGVQETQY
-,TRBJ1-6,TRBV5-1,many,ASSFGRENSPLH
-,TRBJ1-3,TRBV10-3,few,AISGTENGNTIY
-,TRBJ2-3,TRBV5-5,many,ASSLRLGALSTDTQY
-,TRBJ1-2,TRBV18,-,ASSPPGFLGYGYT
TRBD1,TRBJ1-5,TRBV2,few,ASSEPGQDQPQH
-,TRBJ1-5,TRBV6-1,-,ASSSTVGNQPQH
TRBD2,TRBJ2-5,TRBV7-9,few,ASSRGGSQETQY
TRBD1,TRBJ1-4,TRBV12-5,few,ASGLGQGNEKLF
TRBD1,TRBJ2-3,TRBV2,few,ASSVRGRKLDTQY
-,TRBJ2-1,TRBV4-1,-,ASSQDGHNSYNEQF
TRBD2,TRBJ2-4,TRBV11-2,-,ASSLDQVSGIQY
TRBD1,TRBJ2-1,TRBV7-2,-,ASSWDGQVGFGEQF